The 28 T cell receptor beta chains below were found in one sample sequenced in a study of T cell responses to AZD1222 COVID-19 vaccine. Sequencing used immunoSEQ multiplex PCR; TCRdb keeps in-frame clones, though not all of them. The data hold 150,000 to 200,000 clones, with 80% to 90% observed a single time. This specimen consisted of peripheral blood, obtained on day 0 of AZD1222 vaccination. The receptors were sampled from an adult in good health.

The chain joins TRBV7-2 to TRBJ2-6; 7 bases are shared with TRBD1. Trimming took 1 base from V and 4 from J; bases not matched to a gene: 10. The CDR3 is 18 amino acids. CDR1 and CDR2 from the germline V gene are SGHTA and FQGNSA. CDR3 sequence reads: CASSLDSLQGPGANVLTF. The CDR3 DNA reads TGTGCCAGCAGCTTAGACAGCCTACAGGGGCCGGGGGCCAACGTCCTGACTTTC.

This clone was observed once. The chain joins TRBV28 to TRBJ1-2; no clear D gene. Trimming shortened V by 1 base and J by 4 bases, and 13 bases separated the two germline ends. Germline CDR1 MDHEN, CDR2 SYDVKM. CDR3 length: 15 amino acids. The CDR3 loop is CASSLSPQRSYGYTF. CDR3 bases: TGTGCCAGCAGTTTATCCCCACAGAGAAGCTATGGCTACACCTTC.

This clone is a singleton in its sample. The genes are TRBV28 and TRBJ1-2, with 7 positions matching TRBD1. Germline lookup yields CDR1 MDHEN and CDR2 SYDVKM. V dropped 6 bases and J dropped 4; count of bases not matched to a gene: 11. CDR3 length: 15 amino acids. The CDR3 DNA reads as TGTGCCAGCAGCTTACCCAGGGGGTCAGGCTATGGCTACACCTTC. It specifies CASSLPRGSGYGYTF.

The chain combines TRBV4-1 with TRBJ2-1; 16 nucleotides align to TRBD2. The J segment lost 9 bases and the V segment lost 3 bases, leaving 23 bases of the junction unmatched. The CDR3 extends over 22 amino acids. CDR1 and CDR2 (germline): MGHRA, YSYEKL. The DNA for the CDR3 is TGCGCCAGCAGCCAGTGGAAGGAAGGGACTAGCGGGAGGGCCAGCCCCCTCCGTGAGCAGTTCTTC. Its protein is CASSQWKEGTSGRASPLREQFF.

This chain joins TRBV7-9 and TRBJ1-4; possible D gene TRBD1, 5 bases. The germline V gene has CDR1 SEHNR and CDR2 FQNEAQ (reference sequence). The V gene lost 0 bases and the J gene lost 8 bases, with 13 bases spanning the gap. CDR3 size: 15 residues. The CDR3 loop is CASSLAGTQWEKLFF. The CDR3 DNA follows: TGTGCCAGCAGCTTAGCCGGGACCCAATGGGAAAAACTGTTTTTT.

The rearrangement uses TRBV28 and TRBJ2-1; D gene ambiguous. The CDR3 loop spans 15 amino acids. In germline, CDR1 is MDHEN, CDR2 SYDVKM. Trimming stripped 4 bases from V and 0 bases from J, with 10 bases between. The chain's CDR3 is CASSSGPSSYNEQFF. In nucleotides, the CDR3 is TGTGCCAGCAGTTCCGGGCCCAGCTCCTACAATGAGCAGTTCTTC.

This sequence joins TRBV7-9 and TRBJ2-5; D might be TRBD2 (7 bases). V gave up 6 bases and J gave up 5 bases, with 19 bases separating them. The CDR3 runs to 15 residues. Germline V gene lookup returns CDR1 SEHNR and CDR2 FQNEAQ (reference sequence). The CDR3 DNA follows: TGTGCCAGCAGTATAGTGGGGGGGCCTCTGGAGACCCAGTACTTC. Amino acids: CASSIVGGPLETQYF.

This clone was seen just once. The chain uses TRBV20-1 and TRBJ2-3; 7 nucleotides align to TRBD2. J was trimmed by 3 bases and V by 8 bases; bases with no gene match: 2. The length of the CDR3 is 11 residues. In germline, CDR1 is DFQATT, CDR2 SNEGSKA (reference sequence). The CDR3 bases are TGCAGTCGAGCGGGGACAGATACGCAGTATTTT. Translating gives CSRAGTDTQYF.

Here the CDR3 DNA reads TGTGCCAGCAGCTTGGTCGGCGCGGGGCAGGCCTACAATGAGCAGTTCTTC. This sequence encodes CASSLVGAGQAYNEQFF. The chain has TRBV5-4 and TRBJ2-1, with a tentative D call TRBD2 (6 bases). This CDR3 contains 17 residues. V was trimmed by 0 bases and J by 2 bases, leaving 15 bases between them. CDR1 SGHNT and CDR2 YYREEE come from the germline V gene (reference sequence).

DNA for the CDR3: TGTGCCAGCAGCCCCCGGGCCGGAACCTACGAGCAGTACTTC. Protein: CASSPRAGTYEQYF. The genes are TRBV9 and TRBJ2-7, with unresolved D. Trimming shortened V by 4 bases and J by 2 bases, and 13 bases separated the two germline ends. From germline, CDR1 is SGDLS and CDR2 YYNGEE. This CDR3 spans 14 amino acids.

The gene calls are TRBV7-8 and TRBJ2-1; 7 bases agree with TRBD2. The germline V gene encodes CDR1 SGHVS and CDR2 FQNEAQ. CDR3 length: 16 amino acids. J gave up 3 bases and V 2 bases, and 7 bases lay outside the gene matches. The CDR3 DNA follows: TGTGCCAGCAGCTTAATGGCGGGAGCGATCTACAATGAGCAGTTCTTC. Translation gives CASSLMAGAIYNEQFF.

V gene TRBV12-5 combines with J gene TRBJ2-7, with 7 positions matching TRBD1. V dropped 5 bases and J dropped 6; count of bases not matched to a gene: 4. The V gene's germline CDR1 is LGHNT and CDR2 FRNRAP. The CDR3 extends over 12 amino acids. CDR3 amino acids: CASGDRVGEQYF. The CDR3 DNA follows: TGTGCTAGTGGTGACAGGGTGGGCGAGCAGTACTTC.

The chain links TRBV2 to TRBJ2-7; D may be TRBD2 (6 bases). The CDR3 runs 14 residues. Germline V gives CDR1 SNHLY, CDR2 FYNNEI. Trimming removed 2 bases from V and 5 bases from J, with 13 bases in between. Here the CDR3 DNA reads TGTGCCAGCAGTGAACAGGGACTTCCCCACGAGCAGTACTTC. This gives the protein CASSEQGLPHEQYF.

The chain links TRBV19 to TRBJ2-1; the D is unclear. The CDR3 loop spans 12 amino acids. From germline, CDR1 is LNHDA and CDR2 SQIVND (reference sequence). Trimming left V 5 bases short and J 4 bases short, with 6 bases between. This CDR3 is CASSPLYNEQFF. The DNA of the CDR3 is TGTGCCAGTAGTCCACTATACAATGAGCAGTTCTTC.

A note on this clone: Other nucleotide sequences in the sample specify the same CDR3. The gene calls are TRBV6-5 and TRBJ2-1, with 7 nucleotides matching TRBD2. The V gene end was trimmed by 0 bases and the J gene end by 3 bases; junction bases not matched to a gene: 5. There are 16 residues in the CDR3. The germline gives CDR1 MNHEY, CDR2 SVGAGI. The CDR3 bases are TGTGCCAGCAGTTACTCGTCCCTAGCGGACTACAATGAGCAGTTCTTC. Protein: CASSYSSLADYNEQFF.

V and J are TRBV11-3 and TRBJ2-5; the D gene is possibly TRBD1 (6 bases). Trimming took 5 bases from V and 0 from J, leaving 16 bases between them. Germline CDR1 is SGHNT and CDR2 is YENEEA. The CDR3 has 16 residues. The CDR3 DNA reads TGTGCCAGCAGCGCCGGTGACAGGATCCACCAAGAGACCCAGTACTTC. As protein: CASSAGDRIHQETQYF. Complete variable domain (other parts from reference TRBV11-3 and TRBJ2-5): EAGVVQSPRYKIIEKKQPVAFWCNPISGHNTLYWYLQNLGQGPELLIRYENEEAVDDSQLPKDRFSAERLKGVDSTLKIQPAELGDSAVYLCASSAGDRIHQETQYFGPGTRLLVL.

This clone was counted once. This chain connects TRBV28 to TRBJ2-7, with D perhaps matching TRBD1 (5 bases). Trimming removed 7 bases at V and 1 base at J, with 8 bases between. The germline V gene has CDR1 MDHEN and CDR2 SYDVKM. The CDR3 consists of 12 residues. The CDR3 is CASTSGSYEQYF. The CDR3 coding sequence is TGTGCCAGCACCTCAGGGTCCTACGAGCAGTACTTC.

V gene TRBV2 combines with J gene TRBJ2-7; 8 bases are a match to TRBD1. V shed 6 bases and J 2 bases; nucleotides not matched to a gene: 9. Germline assignment: CDR1 SNHLY and CDR2 FYNNEI. This CDR3 region has 15 residues. In DNA form, the CDR3 reads TGTGCCAGCAGCCAAGTGGGGACAGGAGCCTACGAGCAGTACTTC. This encodes CASSQVGTGAYEQYF.

CDR3 coding DNA: TGTGCCAGCAGCGTCGGGACACTCTACGAGCAGTACTTC. Amino acids: CASSVGTLYEQYF. The chain uses TRBV7-9 and TRBJ2-7; tentatively, D is TRBD1 (6 bases). This CDR3 is built from 13 residues. CDR1 is SEHNR, CDR2 FQNEAQ, per germline (reference sequence). The V end was cut by 5 bases, the J end by 3 bases, with 11 bases between.

This chain links TRBV7-6 with TRBJ2-6, with D possibly matching TRBD2 (6 bases). The CDR3 consists of 20 residues. In germline, CDR1 is SGHVS, CDR2 FNYEAQ. V was trimmed by 6 bases and J by 0 bases, leaving 24 bases between them. This CDR3 is CASRPWGDRDVISGANVLTF. The CDR3 DNA follows: TGTGCCAGCAGACCATGGGGGGACCGGGACGTCATCTCTGGGGCCAACGTCCTGACTTTC.

The rearrangement uses TRBV28 and TRBJ2-5; TRBD1 matches at 8 bases. V lost 5 bases to trimming and J lost 5 bases; unmatched junction nucleotides: 7. The CDR3 extends over 14 amino acids. Germline V CDR1 and CDR2: MDHEN, SYDVKM. In DNA form, the CDR3 reads TGTGCCAGCAGTGGACAGGGTCCGGGGGAGACCCAGTACTTC. It codes for CASSGQGPGETQYF.

This clone has a single count. The V gene is TRBV1, the J gene TRBJ2-7. TRBV1 is reported as a pseudogene. This CDR3 is built from 12 residues. The CDR3 nucleotides are TGCACCACGCCCCTGGGGGAGTACGAGCAGTACTTC. Residues: CTTPLGEYEQYF.

The chain carries TRBV27 and TRBJ1-2; no reliable D call. The ends were cut back, 6 bases at V and 6 bases at J, with 14 bases in the middle. CDR1 MNHEY and CDR2 SMNVEV come from the germline V gene (reference sequence). The CDR3 is 13 amino acids. In nucleotides, the CDR3 is TGTGCCAGCAGCCTGACCACTTCAGATGGCTACACCTTC. Its protein is CASSLTTSDGYTF.

V usage is TRBV4-2 and J usage is TRBJ2-5; no firm D call. The CDR3 covers 15 residues. Germline lookup yields CDR1 LGHNA and CDR2 YNFKEQ. V gave up 0 bases and J gave up 1 base, with 9 bases separating them. The CDR3 sequence is CASSQDSGFQETQYF. CDR3 in DNA: TGTGCCAGCAGCCAAGATTCTGGCTTCCAAGAGACCCAGTACTTC.

The chain uses TRBV11-1 and TRBJ2-7; 8 bases map to TRBD1. V shed 4 bases, J shed 1 base, and the junction held 9 bases outside the gene matches. Germline V lookup: CDR1 SGHAT, CDR2 FQDESV (reference sequence). The CDR3 is made up of 16 amino acids. The DNA for the CDR3 is TGTGCCAGCAGCTACGCAGCTGGACAGGGATCCTACGAGCAGTACTTC. Protein product: CASSYAAGQGSYEQYF.

The CDR3 nucleotides are TGTGCCAGCATGGGGGCCCCCCTCTACGAGCAGTACTTC. It specifies CASMGAPLYEQYF. V is TRBV2 and J is TRBJ2-7; D possibly corresponds to TRBD1 (6 bases). Germline-derived CDR1 and CDR2 are SNHLY and FYNNEI. The V and J ends lost 7 bases and 3 bases respectively, with 13 bases between them. CDR3 length: 13 amino acids.

This chain links TRBV7-9 with TRBJ2-1, with D tentatively TRBD1 or TRBD2 (5 bases each). This CDR3 is built from 14 residues. V was cut by 5 bases and J by 5 bases, with 13 bases left in between. Germline CDR1 reads SEHNR; CDR2 reads FQNEAQ (reference sequence). CDR3 DNA: TGTGCCAGCAGCCTCTCATGGGGGAACAATGAGCAGTTCTTC. Translation: CASSLSWGNNEQFF.

The V and J genes are TRBV6-5 and TRBJ2-1, with 8 bases fitting TRBD1. Germline V gene sequence: CDR1 MNHEY, CDR2 SVGAGI. The CDR3 has 14 amino acids. The J segment lost 4 bases and the V segment lost 6 bases, leaving 5 bases of the junction unmatched. CDR3 loop: CASSRGQDYNEQFF. The DNA for the CDR3 is TGTGCCAGCAGCAGGGGACAGGATTACAATGAGCAGTTCTTC.